The 6 T cell receptor beta chains presented below share a single source sample, sequenced in a study of metastatic and nonmetastatic thyroid tumors. TCRdb reanalyzed the PCR reads via MiXCR. The sample yields around 89,000 clones, 15% seen once. Thyroid surgery took place with no prior treatment in any patient. Sequenced sample: blood. The receptor source for this set is a female donor with papillary thyroid cancer or a benign thyroid nodule (not recorded which). Some clones in this sample may be carry-over from other donors' samples.

This clone was seen repeatedly, ten times or more. The rearrangement links TRBV30 to TRBJ1-5, with D uncertain. There are 14 residues in the CDR3. With 0 bases removed from V and 2 bases from J, the gap between germline ends came to 8 bases. Looked up from germline, CDR1 is GTSNPN and CDR2 is SVGIG (reference sequence). Written as DNA, the CDR3 is TGTGCCTGGAGTGTAGCCGGGGGCAATCAGCCCCAGCATTTT. Residues: CAWSVAGGNQPQHF.

The chain uses TRBV14 and TRBJ1-2; D is unresolved. From germline, CDR1 is SGHDN and CDR2 FVKESK. This CDR3 is built from 13 residues. The V end was cut by 4 bases, the J end by 4 bases, with 10 bases between. The DNA for the CDR3 is TGTGCCAGCAGCCGATTTTGGCTCTATGGCTACACCTTC. This translates into CASSRFWLYGYTF.

This clone was detected ten times or more. The chain employs TRBV15 and TRBJ2-3, with a tentative D call TRBD2 (5 bases). Trimming pared 0 bases from V and 3 bases from J, leaving 10 bases between. Germline lookup yields CDR1 LNHNV and CDR2 YYDKDF (reference sequence). This CDR3 is 15 amino acids long. The CDR3 loop is CATSRERGRTDTQYF. CDR3 nucleotides: TGTGCCACCAGCAGAGAAAGAGGGAGAACAGATACGCAGTATTTT. Filled out from reference TRBV15 and TRBJ2-3, the complete variable domain reads DAMVIQNPRYQVTQFGKPVTLSCSQTLNHNVMYWYQQKSSQAPKLLFHYYDKDFNNEADTPDNFQSRRPNTSFCFLDIRSPGLGDTAMYLCATSRERGRTDTQYFGPGTRLTVL.

This clone appeared many times. The chain joins TRBV11-2 to TRBJ2-7; no definite D call. Germline loops: CDR1 SGHAT, CDR2 FQNNGV. Trimming took off 6 bases at V and 5 bases at J, with 14 bases between the two ends. CDR3 length: 13 amino acids. The CDR3 nucleotides are TGTGCCAGCAGTTCCCCAAGCGTCCACGAGCAGTACTTC. It codes for CASSSPSVHEQYF.

The rearrangement links TRBV20-1 to TRBJ2-7; D is undetermined. The germline gives CDR1 DFQATT, CDR2 SNEGSKA (reference sequence). The CDR3 loop spans 14 amino acids. Trimming removed 5 bases from V and 3 bases from J, with 17 bases in between. The CDR3: CSAAATPRSYEQYF. DNA for the CDR3: TGCAGTGCTGCCGCGACCCCCAGGAGCTACGAGCAGTACTTC.

This clone was seen at least ten times. The chain employs TRBV3-1 and TRBJ1-1, with D perhaps matching TRBD1 (6 bases). CDR3 length: 13 amino acids. CDR1 and CDR2 from the germline V gene are LGHDT and YNNKEL (reference sequence). Trimming removed 4 bases at V and 4 bases at J, with 10 bases between. The CDR3 is CASSRTGTTEAFF. In DNA form, the CDR3 reads TGTGCCAGCAGCCGCACAGGGACCACTGAAGCTTTCTTT.